This T cell receptor beta chain was sequenced for a study of blood T cell repertoires in COVID-19. Study information: Sources were T cells, B-cell-depleted T cells, or PBMCs; the material itself was cDNA or gDNA.

With V trimmed by 4 bases and J by 6 bases, 14 bases remained unmatched. The germline V gene has CDR1 SGHRS and CDR2 YFSETQ. This CDR3 comprises 16 residues. Authors' data handling: How many nucleated cells were present was estimated from reference gene primer amplification. The protocol was immunoSEQ multiplex PCR, while the TCRdb copy is restricted to in-frame clones and leaves out a portion. The D gene and trimming were derived from the DNA, and the V and J assignments and clone size from that table. The sample shows 100,000 to 150,000 clones, 87% of them seen only once. Specimen: peripheral blood. This chain connects TRBV5-1 to TRBJ1-2, with TRBD1 matching 8 bases. This TCR came from a woman aged 55-70 years with acute or convalescent COVID-19. The DNA for the CDR3 is TGCGCCAGCAGCCTCGGACAGGGAGGTTCGAGGGATGGCTACACCTTC. Translation: CASSLGQGGSRDGYTF.